The clone carrying this T cell receptor beta chain was observed at least ten times. Each CDR3 protein is one row after TCRdb ran MiXCR on the 5' RACE reads. Among 250,000 to 400,000 distinct CDR3 sequences listed, roughly 11% were seen once. Germline V lookup: CDR1 DFQATT, CDR2 SNEGSKA (reference sequence). This CDR3 region has 13 residues. The V end was cut by 3 bases, the J end by 14 bases, with 17 bases between. This entry belongs to a study of CD8 T cells in ankylosing spondylitis. Sequencing was performed on blood, either unsorted or a sorted T cell fraction (not recorded which). The sequence derives from a female donor with ankylosing spondylitis or in good health (not recorded which). The gene calls are TRBV20-1 and TRBJ1-6; D might be TRBD1 (6 bases). CDR3 bases: TGCAGTGCTAGTGTACAGGGAGTAGGGACCCTCCACTTT. It specifies CSASVQGVGTLHF.